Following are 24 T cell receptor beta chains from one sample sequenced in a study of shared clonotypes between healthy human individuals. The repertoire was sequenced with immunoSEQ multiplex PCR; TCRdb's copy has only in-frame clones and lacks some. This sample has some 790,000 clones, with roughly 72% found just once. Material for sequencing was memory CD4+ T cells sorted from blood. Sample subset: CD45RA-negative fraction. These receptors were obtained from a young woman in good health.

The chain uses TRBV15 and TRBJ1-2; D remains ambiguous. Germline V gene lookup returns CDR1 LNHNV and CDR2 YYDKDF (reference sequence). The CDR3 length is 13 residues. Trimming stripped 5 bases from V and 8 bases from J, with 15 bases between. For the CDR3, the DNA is TGTGCCACCAGCTCCGACCAGATTGGCGGCTACACCTTC. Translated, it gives CATSSDQIGGYTF.

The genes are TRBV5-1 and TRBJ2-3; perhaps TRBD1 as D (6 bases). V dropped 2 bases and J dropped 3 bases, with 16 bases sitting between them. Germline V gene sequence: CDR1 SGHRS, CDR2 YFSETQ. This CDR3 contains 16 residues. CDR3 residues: CASSFGRGTRTDTQYF. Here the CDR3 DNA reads TGCGCCAGCAGCTTCGGCAGGGGAACGAGGACAGATACGCAGTATTTT.

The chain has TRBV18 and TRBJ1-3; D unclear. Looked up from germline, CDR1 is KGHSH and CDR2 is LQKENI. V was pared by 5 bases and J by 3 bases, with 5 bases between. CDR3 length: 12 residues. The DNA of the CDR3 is TGTGCCAGCTCAGCGGATGGAAACACCATATATTTT. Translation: CASSADGNTIYF.

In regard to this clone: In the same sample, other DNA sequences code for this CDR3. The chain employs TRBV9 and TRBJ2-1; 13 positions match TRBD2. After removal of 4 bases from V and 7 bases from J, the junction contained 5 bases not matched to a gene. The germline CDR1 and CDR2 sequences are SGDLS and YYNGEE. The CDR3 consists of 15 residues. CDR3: CASSPRTSGRNEQFF. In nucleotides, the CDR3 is TGTGCCAGCAGCCCACGGACTAGCGGGAGAAATGAGCAGTTCTTC.

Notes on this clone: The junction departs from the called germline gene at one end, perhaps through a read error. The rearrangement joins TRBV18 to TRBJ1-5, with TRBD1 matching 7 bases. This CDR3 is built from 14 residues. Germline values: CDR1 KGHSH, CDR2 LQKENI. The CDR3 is CASSPQGINQPQHF. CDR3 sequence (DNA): TGTGCCAGCTCGCCACAGGGGATCAATCAGCCCCAGCATTTT.

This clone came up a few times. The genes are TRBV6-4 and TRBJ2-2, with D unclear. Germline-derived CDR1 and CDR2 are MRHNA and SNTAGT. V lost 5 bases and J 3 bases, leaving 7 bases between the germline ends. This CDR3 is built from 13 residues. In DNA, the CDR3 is TGTGCCAGCAGTCCCTTTGACACCGGGGAGCTGTTTTTT. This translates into CASSPFDTGELFF.

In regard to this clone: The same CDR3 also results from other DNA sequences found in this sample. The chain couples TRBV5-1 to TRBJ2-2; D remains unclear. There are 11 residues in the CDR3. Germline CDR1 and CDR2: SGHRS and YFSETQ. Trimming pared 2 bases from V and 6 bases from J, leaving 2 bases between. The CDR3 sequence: CASSFSGELFF. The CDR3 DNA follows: TGCGCCAGCAGCTTTTCCGGGGAGCTGTTTTTT.

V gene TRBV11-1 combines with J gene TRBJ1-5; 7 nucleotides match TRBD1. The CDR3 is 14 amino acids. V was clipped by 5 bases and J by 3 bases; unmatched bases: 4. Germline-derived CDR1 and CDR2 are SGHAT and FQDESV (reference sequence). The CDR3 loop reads CASSRDRDNQPQHF. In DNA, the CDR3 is TGTGCCAGCAGCCGAGACAGGGACAATCAGCCCCAGCATTTT. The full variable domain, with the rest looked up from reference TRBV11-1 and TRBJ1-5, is EAEVAQSPRYKITEKSQAVAFWCDPISGHATLYWYRQILGQGPELLVQFQDESVVDDSQLPKDRFSAERLKGVDSTLKIQPAELGDSAMYLCASSRDRDNQPQHFGDGTRLSIL.

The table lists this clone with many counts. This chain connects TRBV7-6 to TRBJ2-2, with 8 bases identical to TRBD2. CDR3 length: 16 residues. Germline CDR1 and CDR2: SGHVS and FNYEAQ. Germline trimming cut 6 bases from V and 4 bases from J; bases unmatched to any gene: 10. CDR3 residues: CASRKTGGASTGELFF. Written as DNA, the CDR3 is TGTGCCAGCAGAAAGACGGGAGGGGCGAGCACCGGGGAGCTGTTTTTT.

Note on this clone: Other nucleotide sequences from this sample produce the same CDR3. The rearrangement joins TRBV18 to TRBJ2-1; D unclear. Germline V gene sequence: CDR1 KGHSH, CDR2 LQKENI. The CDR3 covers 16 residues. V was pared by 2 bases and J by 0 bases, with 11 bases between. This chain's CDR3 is CASSPREIFSYNEQFF. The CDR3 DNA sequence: TGTGCCAGCTCACCAAGAGAAATATTCTCCTACAATGAGCAGTTCTTC. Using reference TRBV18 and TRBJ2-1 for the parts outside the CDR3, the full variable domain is NAGVMQNPRHLVRRRGQEARLRCSPMKGHSHVYWYRQLPEEGLKFMVYLQKENIIDESGMPKERFSAEFPKEGPSILRIQQVVRGDSAAYFCASSPREIFSYNEQFFGPGTRLTVL.

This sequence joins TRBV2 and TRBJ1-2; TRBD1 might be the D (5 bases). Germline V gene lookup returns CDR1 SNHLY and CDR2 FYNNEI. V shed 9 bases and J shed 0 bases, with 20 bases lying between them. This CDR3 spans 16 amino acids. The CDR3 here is CARTRGQGQPNYGYTF. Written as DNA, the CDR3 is TGTGCCAGGACCCGCGGGCAGGGCCAACCTAACTATGGCTACACCTTC.

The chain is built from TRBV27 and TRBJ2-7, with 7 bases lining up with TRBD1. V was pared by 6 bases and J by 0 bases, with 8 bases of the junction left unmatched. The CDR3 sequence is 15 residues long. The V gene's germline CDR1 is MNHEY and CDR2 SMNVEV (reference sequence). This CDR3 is CASSPGTESSYEQYF. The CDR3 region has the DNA TGTGCCAGCAGCCCGGGGACAGAGAGCTCCTACGAGCAGTACTTC.

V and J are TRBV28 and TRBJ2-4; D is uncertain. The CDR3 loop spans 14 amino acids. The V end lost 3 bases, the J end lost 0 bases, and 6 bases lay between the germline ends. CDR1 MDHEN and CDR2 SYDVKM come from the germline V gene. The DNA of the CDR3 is TGTGCCAGCAGTTTCCAAGGAGCCAAAAACATTCAGTACTTC. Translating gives CASSFQGAKNIQYF. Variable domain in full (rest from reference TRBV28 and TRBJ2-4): DVKVTQSSRYLVKRTGEKVFLECVQDMDHENMFWYRQDPGLGLRLIYFSYDVKMKEKGDIPEGYSVSREKKERFSLILESASTNQTSMYLCASSFQGAKNIQYFGAGTRLSVL.

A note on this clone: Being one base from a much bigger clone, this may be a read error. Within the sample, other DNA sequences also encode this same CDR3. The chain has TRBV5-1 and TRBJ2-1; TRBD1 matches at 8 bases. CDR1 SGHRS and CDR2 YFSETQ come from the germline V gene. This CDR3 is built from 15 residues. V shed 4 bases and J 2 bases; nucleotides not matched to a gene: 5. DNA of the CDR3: TGCGCCAGCAGCGTGGACAGGGTTGCCTACAATGAGCAGTTCTTC. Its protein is CASSVDRVAYNEQFF.

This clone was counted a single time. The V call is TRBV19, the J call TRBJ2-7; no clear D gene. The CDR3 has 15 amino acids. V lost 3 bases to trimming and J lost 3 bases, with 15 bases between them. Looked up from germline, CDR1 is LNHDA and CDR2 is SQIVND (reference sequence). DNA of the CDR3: TGTGCCAGTAGTATCCAGGACGGTGTAGACTACGAGCAGTACTTC. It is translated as CASSIQDGVDYEQYF.

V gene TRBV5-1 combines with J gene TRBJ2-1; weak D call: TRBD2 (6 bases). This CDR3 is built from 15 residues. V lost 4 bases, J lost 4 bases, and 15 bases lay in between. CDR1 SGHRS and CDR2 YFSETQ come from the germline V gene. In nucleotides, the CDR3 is TGCGCCAGCAGCGAAGATGGGACTCCTTACAATGAGCAGTTCTTC. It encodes CASSEDGTPYNEQFF. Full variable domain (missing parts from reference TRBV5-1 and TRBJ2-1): KAGVTQTPRYLIKTRGQQVTLSCSPISGHRSVSWYQQTPGQGLQFLFEYFSETQRNKGNFPGRFSGRQFSNSRSEMNVSTLELGDSALYLCASSEDGTPYNEQFFGPGTRLTVL.

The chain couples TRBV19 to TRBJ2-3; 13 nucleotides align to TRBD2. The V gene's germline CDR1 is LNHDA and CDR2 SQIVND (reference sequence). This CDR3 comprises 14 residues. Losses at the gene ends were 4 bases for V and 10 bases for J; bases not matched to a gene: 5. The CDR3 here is CASSRTSGSWAQYF. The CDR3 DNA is TGTGCCAGTAGTAGGACTAGCGGGAGTTGGGCGCAGTATTTT.

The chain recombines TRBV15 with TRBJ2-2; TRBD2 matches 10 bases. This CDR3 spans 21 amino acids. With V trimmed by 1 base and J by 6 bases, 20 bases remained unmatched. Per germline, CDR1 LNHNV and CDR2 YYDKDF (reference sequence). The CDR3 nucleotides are TGTGCCACCAGCAGAGGAGACAGGGGATCTTGGGGACTAGCGTCCGCCGGGGAGCTGTTTTTT. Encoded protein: CATSRGDRGSWGLASAGELFF.

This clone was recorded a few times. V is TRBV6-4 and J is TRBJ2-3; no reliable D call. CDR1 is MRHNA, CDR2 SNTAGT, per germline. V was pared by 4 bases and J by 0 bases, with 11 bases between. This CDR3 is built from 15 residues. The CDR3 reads CASSATVASTDTQYF. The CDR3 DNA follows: TGTGCCAGCAGTGCCACGGTCGCTAGCACAGATACGCAGTATTTT.

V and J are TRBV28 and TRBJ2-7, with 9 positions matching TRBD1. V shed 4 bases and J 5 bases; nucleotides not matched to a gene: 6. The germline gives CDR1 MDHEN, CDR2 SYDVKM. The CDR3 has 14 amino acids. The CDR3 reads CASSSGQGVDEQYF. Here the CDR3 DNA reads TGTGCCAGCAGTTCGGGACAGGGTGTCGACGAGCAGTACTTC.

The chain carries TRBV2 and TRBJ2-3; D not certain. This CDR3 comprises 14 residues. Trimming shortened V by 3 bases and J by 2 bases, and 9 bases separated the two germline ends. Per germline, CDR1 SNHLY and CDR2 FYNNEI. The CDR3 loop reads CASSDGRYTDTQYF. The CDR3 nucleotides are TGTGCCAGCAGTGACGGCAGATACACAGATACGCAGTATTTT.

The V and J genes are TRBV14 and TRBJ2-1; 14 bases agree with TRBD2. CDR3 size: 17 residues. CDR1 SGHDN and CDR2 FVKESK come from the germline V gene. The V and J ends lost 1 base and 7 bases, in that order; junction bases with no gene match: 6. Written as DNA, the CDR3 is TGTGCCAGCAGCCAAGTAGGGGGGACTAGCGGGAGTAATGAGCAGTTCTTC. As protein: CASSQVGGTSGSNEQFF. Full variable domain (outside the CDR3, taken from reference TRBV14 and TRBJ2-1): EAGVTQFPSHSVIEKGQTVTLRCDPISGHDNLYWYRRVMGKEIKFLLHFVKESKQDESGMPNNRFLAERTGGTYSTLKVQPAELEDSGVYFCASSQVGGTSGSNEQFFGPGTRLTVL.

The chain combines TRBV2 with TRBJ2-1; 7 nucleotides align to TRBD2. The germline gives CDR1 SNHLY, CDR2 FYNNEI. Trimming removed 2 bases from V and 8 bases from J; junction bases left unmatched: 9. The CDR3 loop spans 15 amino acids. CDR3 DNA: TGTGCCAGCAGTGAATGGGGGGGGAACGACTATGAGCAGTTCTTC. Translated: CASSEWGGNDYEQFF.

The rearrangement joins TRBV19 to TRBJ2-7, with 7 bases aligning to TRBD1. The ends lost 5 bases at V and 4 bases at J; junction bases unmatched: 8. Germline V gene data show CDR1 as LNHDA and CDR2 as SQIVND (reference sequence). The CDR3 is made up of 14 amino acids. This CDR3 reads CASSAGTDPYEQYF. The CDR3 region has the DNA TGTGCCAGTAGTGCCGGGACAGACCCTTACGAGCAGTACTTC.